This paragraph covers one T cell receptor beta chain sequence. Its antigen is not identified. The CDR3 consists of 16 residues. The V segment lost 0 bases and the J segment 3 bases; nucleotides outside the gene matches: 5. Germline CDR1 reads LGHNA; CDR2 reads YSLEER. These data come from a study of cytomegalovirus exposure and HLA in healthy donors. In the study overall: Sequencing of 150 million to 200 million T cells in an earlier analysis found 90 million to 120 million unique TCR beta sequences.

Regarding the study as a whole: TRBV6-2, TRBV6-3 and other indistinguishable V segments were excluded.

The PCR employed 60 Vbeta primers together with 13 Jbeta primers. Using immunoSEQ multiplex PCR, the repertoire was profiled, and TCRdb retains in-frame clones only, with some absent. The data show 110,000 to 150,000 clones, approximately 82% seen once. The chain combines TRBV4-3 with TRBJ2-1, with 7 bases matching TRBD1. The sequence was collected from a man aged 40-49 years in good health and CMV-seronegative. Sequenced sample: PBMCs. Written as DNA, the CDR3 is TGCGCCAGCAGCCAAGAGTACAGGGGTTACTACAATGAGCAGTTCTTC. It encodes CASSQEYRGYYNEQFF.